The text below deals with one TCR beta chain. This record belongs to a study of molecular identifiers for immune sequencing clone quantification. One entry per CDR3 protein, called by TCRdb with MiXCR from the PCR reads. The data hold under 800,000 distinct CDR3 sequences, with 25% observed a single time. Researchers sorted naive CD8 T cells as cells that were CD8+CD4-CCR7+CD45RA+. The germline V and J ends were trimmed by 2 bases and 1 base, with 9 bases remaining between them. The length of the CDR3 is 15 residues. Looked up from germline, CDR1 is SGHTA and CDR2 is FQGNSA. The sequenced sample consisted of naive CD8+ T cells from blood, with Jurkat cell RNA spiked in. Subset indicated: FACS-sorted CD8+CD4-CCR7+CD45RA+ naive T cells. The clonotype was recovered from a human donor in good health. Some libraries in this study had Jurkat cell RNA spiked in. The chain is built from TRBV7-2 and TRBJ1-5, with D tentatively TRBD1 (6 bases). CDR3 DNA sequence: TGTGCCAGCAGCTTAACAGGGTGGAGCAATCAGCCCCAGCATTTT. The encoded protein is CASSLTGWSNQPQHF.